Shown below are 23 T cell receptor beta chains from a single sample sequenced in a study of blood T cell repertoires in COVID-19. The repertoire was sequenced with immunoSEQ multiplex PCR; TCRdb's copy has only in-frame clones and lacks some. The sample has hundreds of thousands of clones; 85% to 90% are singletons. Sample: peripheral blood. These TCRs come from a human donor in a cohort sampled during active COVID-19.

CDR3 in DNA: TGTGCCAGCAGCTTAGATACTCTCAATGAGCAGTTCTTC. This codes for CASSLDTLNEQFF. This sequence joins TRBV11-3 and TRBJ2-1; D ambiguous. The V gene's germline CDR1 is SGHNT and CDR2 YENEEA. This CDR3 has 13 amino acids. V was pared by 0 bases and J by 6 bases, with 6 bases between.

The genes are TRBV9 and TRBJ2-5; 13 positions agree with TRBD2. CDR1 and CDR2 (germline): SGDLS, YYNGEE. V dropped 4 bases and J dropped 5; count of bases not matched to a gene: 8. This CDR3 comprises 16 residues. The CDR3 spells CASSFTSGGAGETQYF. CDR3 DNA: TGTGCCAGCAGCTTCACTAGCGGGGGGGCGGGCGAGACCCAGTACTTC.

The V gene is TRBV10-3, the J gene TRBJ2-7; 11 bases are a match to TRBD2. This CDR3 is built from 15 residues. Germline values: CDR1 ENHRY, CDR2 SYGVKD. The ends lost 3 bases at V and 0 bases at J; junction bases unmatched: 1. The CDR3 is CAISETSGSSYEQYF. CDR3 DNA: TGTGCCATCAGTGAAACTAGCGGGAGCTCCTACGAGCAGTACTTC.

The chain combines TRBV9 with TRBJ1-4; TRBD1 agrees at 8 bases. CDR1 and CDR2 (germline): SGDLS, YYNGEE. The CDR3 is made up of 14 amino acids. The J segment lost 8 bases and the V segment lost 2 bases, leaving 5 bases of the junction unmatched. The CDR3 DNA follows: TGTGCCAGCAGCGTTACAGGGGGAAGGGAAAAACTGTTTTTT. It specifies CASSVTGGREKLFF. Full variable domain (remainder filled in from reference TRBV9 and TRBJ1-4): DSGVTQTPKHLITATGQRVTLRCSPRSGDLSVYWYQQSLDQGLQFLIQYYNGEERAKGNILERFSAQQFPDLHSELNLSSLELGDSALYFCASSVTGGREKLFFGSGTQLSVL.

V is TRBV5-4 and J is TRBJ2-5; D is perhaps TRBD1 (6 bases). From germline, CDR1 is SGHNT and CDR2 YYREEE (reference sequence). V was shortened by 4 bases and J by 2 bases, with 9 bases between the two germline ends. The CDR3 sequence is 13 residues long. This CDR3 reads CASSVQGQETQYF. CDR3 coding DNA: TGTGCCAGCAGCGTACAGGGACAAGAGACCCAGTACTTC.

J is TRBJ1-1 and V is TRBV2; D is unclear. This CDR3 spans 15 amino acids. The germline V gene has CDR1 SNHLY and CDR2 FYNNEI. The ends were cut back, 1 base at V and 1 base at J, with 10 bases in the middle. Here the CDR3 reads CASSEDAAGNTEAFF. Here the CDR3 DNA reads TGTGCCAGCAGTGAAGACGCCGCCGGGAACACTGAAGCTTTCTTT.

This clone appeared once. The chain joins TRBV5-1 to TRBJ1-6, with 7 bases lining up with TRBD1. Germline loops: CDR1 SGHRS, CDR2 YFSETQ. The V segment lost 4 bases and the J segment 5 bases; nucleotides outside the gene matches: 6. The CDR3 is made up of 15 amino acids. CDR3 protein: CASSDGTVHNSPLHF. CDR3 in DNA: TGCGCCAGCAGCGATGGGACAGTTCATAATTCACCCCTCCACTTT.

The CDR3 loop is CASNLDRNNEQFF. The DNA for the CDR3 is TGTGCCAGCAACCTGGACAGGAACAATGAGCAGTTCTTC. V usage is TRBV2 and J usage is TRBJ2-1; 7 nucleotides agree with TRBD1. Germline V gene sequence: CDR1 SNHLY, CDR2 FYNNEI. The V gene end was trimmed by 7 bases and the J gene end by 5 bases; junction bases not matched to a gene: 5. CDR3 length: 13 amino acids.

The chain couples TRBV5-8 to TRBJ2-6; D unclear. The germline gives CDR1 SGHTS, CDR2 YDEGEE. The CDR3 is made up of 14 amino acids. Trimming removed 4 bases from V and 2 bases from J, with 7 bases in between. CDR3 in amino acids: CASSPLAGANVLTF. CDR3 nucleotide sequence: TGTGCCAGCAGCCCCCTAGCTGGGGCCAACGTCCTGACTTTC.

This clone has ten or more counts. V is TRBV9 and J is TRBJ1-1; tentatively, D is TRBD1 (5 bases). The CDR3 sequence is 16 residues long. V was cut by 1 base and J by 5 bases, with 18 bases left in between. Germline values: CDR1 SGDLS, CDR2 YYNGEE. CDR3 loop: CASSVLQAATETEAFF. The CDR3 DNA follows: TGTGCCAGCAGCGTACTTCAGGCGGCGACAGAGACTGAAGCTTTCTTT.

The rearrangement uses TRBV4-2 and TRBJ1-5, with TRBD1 matching 8 bases. Losses at the gene ends were 4 bases for V and 4 bases for J; bases not matched to a gene: 6. The CDR3 has 15 residues. Germline-derived CDR1 and CDR2 are LGHNA and YNFKEQ. CDR3 amino acids: CASSPRTGTNQPQHF. The CDR3, as DNA: TGTGCCAGCAGCCCCCGGACAGGGACAAATCAGCCCCAGCATTTT.

This clone was counted a few times. V is TRBV30 and J is TRBJ2-7, with a weak D call TRBD1 (6 bases). Germline-derived CDR1 and CDR2 are GTSNPN and SVGIG (reference sequence). The CDR3 extends over 13 amino acids. With 4 bases removed from V and 3 bases from J, the gap between germline ends came to 13 bases. This CDR3 reads CAWMRQAGYEQYF. CDR3 nucleotides: TGTGCCTGGATGCGACAGGCAGGCTACGAGCAGTACTTC.

This sequence joins TRBV7-2 and TRBJ2-3; 8 bases align to TRBD2. This CDR3 comprises 17 residues. Per germline, CDR1 SGHTA and CDR2 FQGNSA. The junction had 10 bases not matched to a gene; V was cut back by 2 bases and J by 3 bases. CDR3 DNA sequence: TGTGCCAGCAGCTTAATCGGCGGGGGGTTTAGTACAGATACGCAGTATTTT. Translation gives CASSLIGGGFSTDTQYF.

In regard to this clone: The same CDR3 is also encoded by other DNA sequences in this sample. This chain joins TRBV9 and TRBJ2-7; D not resolved. The CDR3 is 13 residues long. V gave up 2 bases and J gave up 0 bases, with 6 bases separating them. Germline V gives CDR1 SGDLS, CDR2 YYNGEE. CDR3 sequence (DNA): TGTGCCAGCAGCGTGGGCAGCTCCTACGAGCAGTACTTC. It codes for CASSVGSSYEQYF.

CDR3 nucleotides: TGTGCCAGCAGCCTTAGCGGGGGGCAGGGAGAGACCCAGTACTTC. Its translation: CASSLSGGQGETQYF. The rearrangement links TRBV5-4 to TRBJ2-5, with 10 bases that match TRBD2. From germline, CDR1 is SGHNT and CDR2 YYREEE (reference sequence). The CDR3 runs to 15 residues. V lost 4 bases, J lost 4 bases, and 7 bases stayed unmatched.

The chain combines TRBV5-1 with TRBJ1-5; possible D gene TRBD1, 5 bases. Germline V gene sequence: CDR1 SGHRS, CDR2 YFSETQ. Between the trimmed V and J ends, which lost 0 bases and 5 bases, there was a span of 9 bases. This CDR3 has 14 amino acids. CDR3: CASSLGGADQPQHF. The CDR3 nucleotides are TGCGCCAGCAGCTTGGGGGGCGCAGATCAGCCCCAGCATTTT.

V gene TRBV5-1 combines with J gene TRBJ2-3; D gene uncertain. This CDR3 has 15 residues. With 1 base removed from V and 0 bases from J, the gap between germline ends came to 9 bases. Per germline, CDR1 SGHRS and CDR2 YFSETQ. The CDR3 loop is CASSLRGVSTDTQYF. CDR3 DNA sequence: TGCGCCAGCAGCTTGCGAGGAGTAAGCACAGATACGCAGTATTTT. The complete variable domain, with remaining parts taken from reference TRBV5-1 and TRBJ2-3, reads KAGVTQTPRYLIKTRGQQVTLSCSPISGHRSVSWYQQTPGQGLQFLFEYFSETQRNKGNFPGRFSGRQFSNSRSEMNVSTLELGDSALYLCASSLRGVSTDTQYFGPGTRLTVL.

The rearrangement joins TRBV11-3 to TRBJ1-3; D perhaps matches TRBD1 (5 bases). V was trimmed by 5 bases and J by 9 bases, leaving 14 bases between them. The germline V gene encodes CDR1 SGHNT and CDR2 YENEEA. The CDR3 sequence is 13 residues long. The CDR3 loop reads CASSLNSQGTIYF. CDR3 DNA sequence: TGTGCCAGCAGCCTGAATTCGCAGGGCACCATATATTTT.

This clone has a handful of counts. The chain links TRBV7-9 to TRBJ2-7; 7 bases map to TRBD1. The junction had 5 bases not matched to a gene; V was cut back by 0 bases and J by 0 bases. Germline CDR1 reads SEHNR; CDR2 reads FQNEAQ (reference sequence). This CDR3 has 16 amino acids. CDR3 in DNA: TGTGCCAGCAGCTTAGCTTCGGCAGGGGGCTCCTACGAGCAGTACTTC. Its translation: CASSLASAGGSYEQYF.

This rearrangement joins TRBV9 to TRBJ1-1, with D uncertain. Germline CDR1 and CDR2: SGDLS and YYNGEE. The CDR3 runs 14 residues. Trimming removed 2 bases at V and 5 bases at J, with 13 bases between. The CDR3 region has the DNA TGTGCCAGCAGCGTCGACGGCGGTGAAACTGAAGCTTTCTTT. The encoded protein is CASSVDGGETEAFF.

V is TRBV28 and J is TRBJ1-5; D is unclear. Germline V gene data show CDR1 as MDHEN and CDR2 as SYDVKM. The CDR3 is made up of 15 amino acids. V was clipped by 3 bases and J by 2 bases, with 11 bases between them. The CDR3 DNA reads TGTGCCAGCAGTTTGGTTGACACTCGCAATCAGCCCCAGCATTTT. Protein sequence: CASSLVDTRNQPQHF.

The chain joins TRBV18 to TRBJ2-7; tentative D call: TRBD2 (6 bases). The CDR3 loop spans 16 amino acids. V shed 2 bases and J shed 0 bases, with 14 bases lying between them. Per germline, CDR1 KGHSH and CDR2 LQKENI. This CDR3 reads CASSPAGPFYSYEQYF. DNA for the CDR3: TGTGCCAGCTCACCAGCGGGACCCTTCTACTCCTACGAGCAGTACTTC.

The J gene is TRBJ2-7, the V gene TRBV4-2, with 9 bases lining up with TRBD2. This CDR3 has 16 amino acids. From germline, CDR1 is LGHNA and CDR2 YNFKEQ. V was clipped by 7 bases and J by 4 bases; unmatched bases: 14. The CDR3 DNA reads as TGTGCCAGCAAATCTCAGAGCGGGGGGCGTATTTACGAGCAGTACTTC. Amino acids: CASKSQSGGRIYEQYF.